One and the same sample provided the 6 T cell receptor beta chains below, sequenced in a study of OX40 agonist ivuxolimab in advanced cancers. Using immunoSEQ multiplex PCR, the repertoire was profiled, and TCRdb retains in-frame clones only, with some absent. The sample has 20,000 to 30,000 clones, 83% seen once. Sequenced here: CD4+ or CD8+ T cells sorted from blood, sampled in a trial of the OX40 agonist ivuxolimab. The receptors come from an adult with an advanced solid tumor such as melanoma, head and neck, liver or kidney cancer.

The chain employs TRBV10-3 and TRBJ1-3; the D is unclear. Per germline, CDR1 ENHRY and CDR2 SYGVKD. Trimming took 0 bases from V and 3 from J, leaving 0 bases between them. The CDR3 covers 12 residues. The CDR3 DNA is TGTGCCATCAGTGAGTCTGGAAACACCATATATTTT. It encodes CAISESGNTIYF.

Concerning this clone: With a far larger clone one base away, a read error is the likely cause. This chain connects TRBV7-8 to TRBJ2-5; no reliable D call. CDR3 length equals 13 residues. The V and J ends lost 5 bases and 11 bases respectively, with 18 bases between them. The germline CDR1 and CDR2 sequences are SGHVS and FQNEAQ. CDR3 sequence: CASSEGQAYEQYF. The CDR3 coding sequence is TGTGCCAGCAGCGAAGGTCAGGCCTATGAGCAGTACTTC.

The chain employs TRBV27 and TRBJ2-1; TRBD1 or TRBD2 may be the D gene (5 bases each). Looked up from germline, CDR1 is MNHEY and CDR2 is SMNVEV (reference sequence). V was pared by 5 bases and J by 7 bases, with 15 bases between. The CDR3 loop spans 14 amino acids. In DNA, the CDR3 is TGTGCCAGCAGTCCAGTAAGTTGGGGGAATGAGCAGTTCTTC. It encodes CASSPVSWGNEQFF.

V is TRBV2 and J is TRBJ1-5, with 7 bases aligning to TRBD1. Germline V CDR1 and CDR2: SNHLY, FYNNEI. V shed 6 bases and J 0 bases; nucleotides not matched to a gene: 8. The CDR3 totals 16 residues. CDR3 region: CASRRTRGYSNQPQHF. CDR3 sequence (DNA): TGTGCCAGCAGGAGGACCAGGGGGTATAGCAATCAGCCCCAGCATTTT.

On this clone: An end of the junction differs from the germline gene, which may be a read error. The sample contains more than one DNA sequence encoding this CDR3. V gene TRBV19 combines with J gene TRBJ2-2; 12 nucleotides match TRBD2. Per germline, CDR1 LNHDA and CDR2 SQIVND (reference sequence). This CDR3 is built from 16 residues. CDR3 in DNA: TGCGCCAGTACCCGGACTAGCGGGGTTGGAACCGGGGAGCTGTTTTTT. Encoded protein: CASTRTSGVGTGELFF.

Worth noting for this clone: At one end the junction does not follow the germline gene, possibly because of a read error. The gene calls are TRBV11-2 and TRBJ1-6; D is unclear. CDR3 length equals 14 residues. Germline V gene data show CDR1 as SGHAT and CDR2 as FQNNGV. The DNA of the CDR3 is TGTGTCAGCAGCTCCCGACGGTCCTCCTCACCCCTCCACTTT. This codes for CVSSSRRSSSPLHF.